A single sample is the source of the 5 T cell receptor beta chains below, sequenced in a study of metastatic and nonmetastatic thyroid tumors. Thyroid surgery had not been preceded by any treatment in any patient. Using MiXCR, TCRdb reanalyzed the PCR reads. The table has 5,500 to 7,000 clones, around a fifth seen once; the top ten hold less than 8%. Sequencing used adjacent normal tissue. The receptors here all came from a female donor with papillary thyroid cancer or a benign thyroid nodule (not recorded which). Some clones in this sample may be carry-over from other donors' samples.

The CDR3 loop reads CASVAGGDSPLHF. CDR3 DNA sequence: TGTGCCAGCGTAGCGGGGGGGGATTCACCCCTCCACTTT. The chain uses TRBV2 and TRBJ1-6, with D possibly TRBD1 on 5 matching bases. This CDR3 has 13 amino acids. V was cut by 8 bases and J by 8 bases, with 13 bases left in between. Germline loops: CDR1 SNHLY, CDR2 FYNNEI.

The chain employs TRBV5-1 and TRBJ1-2, with a weak D call TRBD1 (5 bases). There are 17 residues in the CDR3. V was trimmed by 4 bases and J by 9 bases, leaving 28 bases between them. CDR1 is SGHRS and CDR2 is YFSETQ in the germline V gene. The CDR3 is CASSAGAGPEVIVCYTF. The CDR3 DNA reads TGCGCCAGCAGCGCCGGGGCAGGGCCCGAAGTGATCGTTTGCTACACCTTC.

In its sample, this clone ranks as medium-sized (0.01 to 0.1%). This chain connects TRBV6-1 to TRBJ1-1; D uncertain. This CDR3 has 14 residues. Germline loops: CDR1 MNHNS, CDR2 SASEGT. Trimming left V 4 bases short and J 1 base short, with 10 bases between. CDR3 nucleotides: TGTGCCAGCAGTGTGGACGGAACGAACACTGAAGCTTTCTTT. It codes for CASSVDGTNTEAFF.

This clone was found a few times. The chain uses TRBV20-1 and TRBJ1-2, with D possibly TRBD1 on 5 matching bases. The CDR3 runs to 12 residues. CDR1 is DFQATT, CDR2 SNEGSKA, per germline (reference sequence). Trimming left V 6 bases short and J 8 bases short, with 16 bases between. CDR3 in DNA: TGCAGTGCATTGGGGGGACCCGGGGGCTACACCTTC. It codes for CSALGGPGGYTF.

J is TRBJ1-5 and V is TRBV2, with D uncertain. CDR1 is SNHLY and CDR2 is FYNNEI in the germline V gene. V was clipped by 6 bases and J by 5 bases, with 14 bases between them. The CDR3 sequence is 14 residues long. This chain's CDR3 is CASREVAHDQPQHF. The CDR3 region has the DNA TGTGCCAGCAGAGAGGTAGCTCACGATCAGCCCCAGCATTTT. Full variable domain (remainder filled in from reference TRBV2 and TRBJ1-5): EPEVTQTPSHQVTQMGQEVILRCVPISNHLYFYWYRQILGQKVEFLVSFYNNEISEKSEIFDDQFSVERPDGSNFTLKIRSTKLEDSAMYFCASREVAHDQPQHFGDGTRLSIL.